This is a list of T cell receptor beta chains from one sample in a study of immune heterogeneity within non-small cell lung tumors. TCRdb fed the multiplex PCR reads into MiXCR, producing one record per CDR3 protein. The table has around 20,000 distinct CDR3 sequences, 28% seen once. The material sequenced was lung tumor tissue. Receptor source: a middle-aged man with non-small cell lung cancer. Both conserved end residues are part of each CDR3. A D gene is named only where the DNA matches it firmly. Clone size is given for some rows only: seen once, a few or many times, or a class if the clone is expanded.

size,length,D,V,J,CDR3,DNA
.,15,.,TRBV11-3,TRBJ2-3,CASNNWGAGTDTQYF,TGTGCCAGCAATAATTGGGGCGCGGGCACAGATACGCAGTATTTT
.,13,.,TRBV11-2,TRBJ2-3,CASSLGLADTQYF,TGTGCCAGCAGCTTAGGTCTCGCAGATACGCAGTATTTT
.,16,TRBD2,TRBV7-6,TRBJ2-3,CASSLLGGRDTATQYF,TGTGCCAGCAGCTTACTGGGCGGGAGGGACACAGCTACGCAGTATTTT
many,16,.,TRBV3-1,TRBJ2-1,CASSQFDRPTSNEQFF,TGTGCCAGCAGCCAATTCGATCGTCCCACCTCCAATGAGCAGTTCTTC
.,19,TRBD1,TRBV7-8,TRBJ1-5,CASSLAGQGFQRGNQPQHF,TGTGCCAGCAGCTTAGCCGGACAGGGGTTTCAAAGAGGCAATCAGCCCCAGCATTTT
few,15,.,TRBV9,TRBJ1-2,CASSGGWLGQYGYTF,TGTGCCAGCAGCGGCGGGTGGCTCGGGCAGTATGGCTACACCTTC
.,15,.,TRBV7-8,TRBJ2-1,CASRGAGMKSNEQFF,TGTGCCAGCAGGGGGGCGGGGATGAAGTCGAATGAGCAGTTCTTC
few,14,.,TRBV3-1,TRBJ2-7,CASSQDRASGKQYF,TGTGCCAGCAGCCAAGATCGGGCTAGTGGTAAGCAGTACTTC
.,11,.,TRBV20-1,TRBJ1-1,CSAQWTVKAFF,TGCAGTGCTCAATGGACAGTGAAAGCTTTCTTT
many,13,.,TRBV7-9,TRBJ2-7,CASSPDSTYEQYF,TGTGCCAGCAGCCCCGACAGTACCTACGAGCAGTACTTC
many,18,.,TRBV27,TRBJ1-6,CASSLSGQMSSYNSPLHF,TGTGCCAGCAGTTTATCGGGGCAGATGAGCTCCTATAATTCACCCCTCCACTTT
large,16,TRBD1,TRBV19,TRBJ1-6,CASSPLGQGENSPLHF,TGTGCCAGTAGTCCTCTCGGACAGGGGGAAAATTCACCCCTCCACTTT
few,16,TRBD1,TRBV12-3/TRBV12-4,TRBJ2-2,CASSKHRGRNTGELFF,TGTGCCAGCAGCAAGCACAGGGGGCGTAACACCGGGGAGCTGTTTTTT
.,11,.,TRBV20-1,TRBJ1-2,CSARVWGGYTF,TGCAGTGCTAGGGTATGGGGAGGCTACACCTTC
few,13,.,TRBV29-1,TRBJ1-2,CSVGDYLIGGYTF,TGCAGCGTTGGGGACTACCTTATAGGGGGCTACACCTTC
few,15,.,TRBV5-5,TRBJ1-2,CASSLDATANYGYTF,TGTGCCAGCAGCTTGGATGCGACCGCTAACTATGGCTACACCTTC
many,13,.,TRBV12-3/TRBV12-4,TRBJ2-2,CASSPLIGGELFF,TGTGCCAGCAGTCCCTTGATTGGGGGGGAGCTGTTTTTT
few,12,.,TRBV6-6,TRBJ1-6,CASSYEDSPLHF,TGTGCCAGCAGTTACGAGGATTCACCCCTCCACTTT
.,14,.,TRBV20-1,TRBJ1-6,CSARMGLVNSQLHF,TGCAGTGCTAGGATGGGACTTGTTAATTCACAACTCCACTTT
medium-sized,16,TRBD1,TRBV19,TRBJ1-3,CASRSGTANSGNTIYF,TGTGCCAGTAGATCCGGGACAGCTAACTCTGGAAACACCATATATTTT
few,14,TRBD1,TRBV7-6,TRBJ1-6,CASSLQGARSPLHF,TGTGCCAGCAGCTTACAGGGGGCAAGGTCACCCCTCCACTTT
many,14,.,TRBV24-1,TRBJ1-2,CATSDHTGRSGYTF,TGTGCCACCAGTGATCACACAGGGAGGAGCGGCTACACCTTC
many,15,.,TRBV6-1,TRBJ2-5,CASRNPRGARETQYF,TGTGCCAGCAGAAACCCCAGGGGCGCTAGAGAGACCCAGTACTTC
.,14,TRBD1,TRBV27,TRBJ1-5,CASSPGQVNQPQHF,TGTGCCAGCAGTCCGGGACAGGTCAATCAGCCCCAGCATTTT
medium-sized,13,.,TRBV2,TRBJ1-5,CASRGEGNQPQHF,TGTGCCAGCAGAGGTGAGGGCAATCAGCCCCAGCATTTT
medium-sized,19,TRBD2,TRBV6-2/TRBV6-3,TRBJ2-7,CASSYSPTSGRAAGDEQYF,TGTGCCAGCAGTTACTCCCCTACTAGCGGGAGGGCCGCGGGGGACGAGCAGTACTTC
few,15,.,TRBV11-2,TRBJ2-5,CASSLGLVFQETQYF,TGTGCCAGCAGCTTAGGTCTGGTTTTCCAAGAGACCCAGTACTTC
few,13,.,TRBV15,TRBJ1-5,CATSGRYNQPQHF,TGTGCCACCAGCGGAAGATACAATCAGCCCCAGCATTTT
.,14,.,TRBV5-8,TRBJ2-3,CASSTGLAQDTQYF,TGTGCCAGCAGCACTGGACTGGCCCAGGATACGCAGTATTTT
many,12,.,TRBV5-1,TRBJ2-1,CASSPGTETPFF,TGCGCCAGCAGCCCCGGGACTGAAACCCCGTTCTTC
few,15,.,TRBV11-2,TRBJ2-6,CASSSGLSGANVLTF,TGTGCCAGCAGCTCTGGACTCTCTGGGGCCAACGTCCTGACTTTC
few,13,.,TRBV20-1,TRBJ1-1,CSAMGHLNTEAFF,TGCAGTGCTATGGGACATTTGAACACTGAAGCTTTCTTT
.,17,TRBD2,TRBV19,TRBJ2-3,CASSFWTSGVSTDTQYF,TGTGCCAGTAGTTTCTGGACTAGCGGAGTTAGCACAGATACGCAGTATTTT
.,13,.,TRBV20-1,TRBJ2-3,CSARDPITDTQYF,TGCAGTGCTAGAGATCCCATCACAGATACGCAGTATTTT
.,14,TRBD2,TRBV28,TRBJ2-2,CASALPAGAGELFF,TGTGCCAGCGCATTACCAGCGGGGGCCGGGGAGCTGTTTTTT
.,14,.,TRBV25-1,TRBJ2-3,CASTRHGSTDTQYF,TGTGCCAGCACCAGGCATGGGAGCACAGATACGCAGTATTTT
few,15,TRBD2,TRBV10-2,TRBJ2-7,CASRVTSGGIYEQYF,TGCGCCAGCAGAGTCACTAGCGGGGGGATCTACGAGCAGTACTTC
medium-sized,16,.,TRBV15,TRBJ1-5,CATSRDQGGGNQPQHF,TGTGCCACCAGCAGAGACCAGGGAGGTGGCAATCAGCCCCAGCATTTT
.,15,.,TRBV7-3,TRBJ2-2,CASSEAGPNTGELFF,TGTGCCAGCAGTGAAGCGGGCCCGAACACCGGGGAGCTGTTTTTT
many,15,.,TRBV5-1,TRBJ2-7,CASSTGGAGTYEQYF,TGCGCCAGCAGCACGGGTGGGGCAGGGACCTACGAGCAGTACTTC
.,16,TRBD2,TRBV20-1,TRBJ2-1,CSARGKRGGWDNEQFF,TGCAGTGCTAGAGGCAAGCGGGGTGGGTGGGACAATGAGCAGTTCTTC
many,15,TRBD2,TRBV2,TRBJ2-3,CASTPLAGAPDTQYF,TGTGCCAGCACCCCCCTAGCGGGAGCCCCCGATACGCAGTATTTT
.,17,TRBD2,TRBV12-3/TRBV12-4,TRBJ2-5,CASSFVGVGRAEETQYF,TGTGCCAGCAGTTTTGTTGGGGTCGGGAGGGCCGAAGAGACCCAGTACTTC
few,14,.,TRBV7-8,TRBJ2-1,CASSLRPYTDEQFF,TGTGCCAGCAGCTTAAGGCCTTATACGGATGAGCAGTTCTTC
few,15,TRBD1,TRBV28,TRBJ1-2,CASSLWGQEYYGYTF,TGTGCCAGCAGTTTATGGGGACAGGAGTATTATGGCTACACCTTC
.,14,.,TRBV11-3,TRBJ2-1,CASSLNQLVTEQFF,TGTGCCAGCAGCTTAAACCAACTAGTTACCGAGCAGTTCTTC